This TCR beta chain was identified in a study of CXCR3-negative and CXCR3-positive naive CD8 T cells. Regarding the study as a whole: Sequencing showed both naive subsets with comparably high diversity, and memory CD8+ cells much lower. Naive CXCR3-positive cells had TRB CDR3s more hydrophobic than those of CXCR3-negative naive cells.

With around 300,000 cells each, the CD8+ T cell subsets were individually sorted in triplicate. CD45RO-CCR7+CD27+CD95- was the phenotype of naive CD8+ T cells. Details on this clonotype: Its antigen is as yet unknown.

5' RACE with UMI labels generated the TRB cDNA libraries. From its re-call of the 5' RACE reads, TCRdb lists each CDR3 protein once, without DNA. This table holds some 100,000 distinct CDR3 sequences. Germline V gene data show CDR1 as SQVTM and CDR2 as ANQGSEA. The CDR3 contains 13 residues. Sequencing used naive CXCR3+ CD8+ T cells from blood. Subset indicated: CD45RO-CCR7+CD27+CD95- naive CD8+ T cells expressing CXCR3 (TNR3+). The V gene is TRBV29-1, the J gene TRBJ2-7. This TCR was sampled from a human donor in good health. Some clones in this sample may be carry-over from other donors' samples. CDR3 sequence: CSVDATNAYEQYF.